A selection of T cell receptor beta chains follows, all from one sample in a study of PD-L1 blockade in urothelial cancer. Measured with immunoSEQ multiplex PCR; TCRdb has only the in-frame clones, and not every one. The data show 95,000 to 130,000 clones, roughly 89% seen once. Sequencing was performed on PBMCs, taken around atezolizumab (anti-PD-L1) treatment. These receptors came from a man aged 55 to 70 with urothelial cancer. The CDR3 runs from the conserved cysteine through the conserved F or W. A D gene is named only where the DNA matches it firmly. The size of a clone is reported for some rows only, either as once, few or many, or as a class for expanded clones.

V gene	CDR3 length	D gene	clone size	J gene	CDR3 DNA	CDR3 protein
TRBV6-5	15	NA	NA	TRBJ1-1	TGTGCCAGCAAAGTTGAACAGGGCCGGGCACCTGAAGCTTTCTTT	CASKVEQGRAPEAFF
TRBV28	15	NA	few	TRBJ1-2	TGTGCCAGCAGCCTCCGGGTCCTCCTTAGGAGTGGCTACACCTTC	CASSLRVLLRSGYTF
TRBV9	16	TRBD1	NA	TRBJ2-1	TGTGCCAGCAGCCCTCACTCGGACAGGGAAAACAATGAGCAGTTCTTC	CASSPHSDRENNEQFF
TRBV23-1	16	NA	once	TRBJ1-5	TGCGCCAGCAGTCAACTCGACGAGAGGAGCAATCAGCCCCAGCATTTT	CASSQLDERSNQPQHF
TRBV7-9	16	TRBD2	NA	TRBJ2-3	TGTGCCAGCAGTACCTCGGGACTAGCTCTCACAGATACGCAGTATTTT	CASSTSGLALTDTQYF
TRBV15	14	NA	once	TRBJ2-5	TGTGCCACCAGCAGAGAACAGGGCATGGAGACCCAGTACTTC	CATSREQGMETQYF
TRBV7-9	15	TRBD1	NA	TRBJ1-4	TGTGCCAGCAGCTTAGGCACAGGGGGTTGGGAAAAACTGTTTTTT	CASSLGTGGWEKLFF
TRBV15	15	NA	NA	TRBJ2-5	TGTGCCACCAGCAGATCCCAGGGGCGGGGGGAGACCCAGTACTTC	CATSRSQGRGETQYF
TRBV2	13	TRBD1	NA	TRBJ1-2	TGTGCCAGCAGTGGGACAGGGGGTTTAGGCTACACCTTC	CASSGTGGLGYTF
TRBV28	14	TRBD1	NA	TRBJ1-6	TGTGCCAGCAGTCTGACAGGGGATAATTCACCCCTCCACTTT	CASSLTGDNSPLHF
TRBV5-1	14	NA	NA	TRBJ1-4	TGCGCCAGCAGCTTAGGACAGCCTAATGAAAAACTGTTTTTT	CASSLGQPNEKLFF
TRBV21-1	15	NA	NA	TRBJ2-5	TGTGCCAGCAGCCCGCGGGACAGGCAGGCCGAGACCCAGTACTTC	CASSPRDRQAETQYF
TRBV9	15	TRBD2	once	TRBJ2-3	TGTGCCAGCGCTAGGACTAGCGGGGGAGGAGATACGCAGTATTTT	CASARTSGGGDTQYF
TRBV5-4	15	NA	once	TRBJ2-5	TGTGCCAGCAGCTTGGGACGGACAGAGAGGGAGACCCAGTACTTC	CASSLGRTERETQYF
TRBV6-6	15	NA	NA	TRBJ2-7	TGTGCCAGCAACAACGACAGGAGCGGATCCTACGAGCAGTACTTC	CASNNDRSGSYEQYF
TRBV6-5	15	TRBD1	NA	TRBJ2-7	TGTGCCAGCAGTCACACCGGGACAGGGGGGAGCGAGCAGTACTTC	CASSHTGTGGSEQYF
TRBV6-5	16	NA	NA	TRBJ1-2	TGTGCCAGCAGTTACTCCTCGGACGTGAGGCGGGGTGGCTACACCTTC	CASSYSSDVRRGGYTF
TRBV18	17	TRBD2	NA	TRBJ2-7	TGTGCCAGCTCACGACTAGCGGGGGGCGAGAGCTCCTACGAGCAGTACTTC	CASSRLAGGESSYEQYF
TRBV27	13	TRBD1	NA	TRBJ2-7	TGTGCCAGCAAAGCAGGGGGTTCCTACGAGCAGTACTTC	CASKAGGSYEQYF
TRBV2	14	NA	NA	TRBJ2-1	TGTGCCAGCAGTGAAGGACTTAGCCGCAATGAGCAGTTCTTC	CASSEGLSRNEQFF
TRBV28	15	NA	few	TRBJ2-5	TGTGCCAGCAGTCAACCACTTGGGCCCCAAGAGACCCAGTACTTC	CASSQPLGPQETQYF
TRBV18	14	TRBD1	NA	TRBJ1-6	TGTGCCAGCTCACCGGGACAGGGTGAGTCACCCCTCCACTTT	CASSPGQGESPLHF
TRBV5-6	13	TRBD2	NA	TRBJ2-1	TGTGCCAGCAGCCGGGACTATACGGATGAGCAGTTCTTC	CASSRDYTDEQFF